The 10 T cell receptor beta chains below come from one sample, sequenced in a study of blood T cell repertoires in COVID-19. Repertoires were generated with immunoSEQ multiplex PCR, while TCRdb's copy carries only in-frame clones and drops some. The sample yields some 200,000 clones, 85% to 90% seen once. The sample consisted of peripheral blood. These receptor sequences come from a woman younger than 35 who had recovered from COVID-19.

Of note for this clone: The junction and the germline gene differ at one end; a read error may be behind it. The chain combines TRBV16 with TRBJ2-1; 9 bases match TRBD2. Germline V gene data show CDR1 as KGHSY and CDR2 as FQNENV. The CDR3 has 16 amino acids. CDR3 nucleotide sequence: TGTGCCAGCAGCCAATTACCTAGCGGGACCAACAATGATCAGTTCTTC. Its translation is CASSQLPSGTNNDQFF.

CDR3 sequence reads: CASSLTAGPRRAGEGGYTF. CDR3 coding DNA: TGTGCCAGCAGCTTAACCGCAGGCCCCCGACGGGCTGGGGAGGGTGGCTACACCTTC. This chain uses TRBV7-9 with TRBJ1-2; the D is unclear. The length of the CDR3 is 19 residues. Per the germline V gene, CDR1 is SEHNR and CDR2 is FQNEAQ (reference sequence). V dropped 2 bases and J dropped 7 bases, with 29 bases sitting between them. Full variable domain (missing parts from reference TRBV7-9 and TRBJ1-2): DTGVSQNPRHKITKRGQNVTFRCDPISEHNRLYWYRQTLGQGPEFLTYFQNEAQLEKSRLLSDRFSAERPKGSFSTLEIQRTEQGDSAMYLCASSLTAGPRRAGEGGYTFGSGTRLTVV.

The rearrangement links TRBV27 to TRBJ1-1; D gene ambiguous. CDR1 and CDR2 (germline): MNHEY, SMNVEV (reference sequence). There are 14 residues in the CDR3. V was shortened by 6 bases and J by 0 bases, with 11 bases between the two germline ends. The CDR3 spells CASRKGGMNTEAFF. The CDR3 DNA reads TGTGCCAGCAGGAAAGGCGGTATGAACACTGAAGCTTTCTTT.

The chain uses TRBV19 and TRBJ2-2, with TRBD2 matching over 7 bases. J was trimmed by 1 base and V by 8 bases; bases with no gene match: 4. The length of the CDR3 is 14 residues. The germline V gene encodes CDR1 LNHDA and CDR2 SQIVND (reference sequence). The DNA of the CDR3 is TGTGCCAGTGGGGAGGGTAGGAACACCGGGGAGCTGTTTTTT. Translated, it gives CASGEGRNTGELFF.

This clone was seen a few times. V gene TRBV7-9 combines with J gene TRBJ2-1; possibly TRBD2 for D (6 bases). CDR3 length: 16 residues. Trimming removed 4 bases at V and 10 bases at J, with 23 bases between. Germline V CDR1 and CDR2: SEHNR, FQNEAQ (reference sequence). CDR3 residues: CASSWGIRDSKPEQFF. CDR3 nucleotides: TGTGCCAGCAGCTGGGGAATCCGGGACTCAAAACCCGAGCAGTTCTTC.

This sequence joins TRBV7-9 and TRBJ2-1, with D possibly TRBD2 on 6 matching bases. Trimming left V 5 bases short and J 4 bases short, with 12 bases between. Germline V gene data show CDR1 as SEHNR and CDR2 as FQNEAQ (reference sequence). This CDR3 region has 14 residues. The CDR3 DNA reads TGTGCCAGCAGCACGAGGGACTTTTACAATGAGCAGTTCTTC. It codes for CASSTRDFYNEQFF.

The CDR3 DNA reads as TGTGCCAGCAGCTTAGATTTGGGGGCTGGGTATGGCTACACCTTC. This sequence encodes CASSLDLGAGYGYTF. V gene TRBV7-8 combines with J gene TRBJ1-2; a possible D gene is TRBD1 (6 bases). This CDR3 is 15 amino acids long. The V gene's germline CDR1 is SGHVS and CDR2 FQNEAQ. Between the trimmed V and J ends, which lost 1 base and 5 bases, there was a span of 14 bases.

The chain recombines TRBV27 with TRBJ1-2; weak D call: TRBD1 (5 bases). The ends were cut back, 5 bases at V and 4 bases at J, with 14 bases in the middle. The germline gives CDR1 MNHEY, CDR2 SMNVEV (reference sequence). There are 14 residues in the CDR3. The CDR3: CASSVTGYSYGYTF. Here the CDR3 DNA reads TGTGCCAGCAGTGTCACAGGATACAGCTATGGCTACACCTTC.

The CDR3 sequence: CASSLGSGYSNQPQHF. CDR3 nucleotides: TGTGCCAGCAGCTTAGGTTCCGGGTATAGCAATCAGCCCCAGCATTTT. This rearrangement joins TRBV7-2 to TRBJ1-5; D remains unclear. CDR3 length: 16 residues. V was clipped by 1 base and J by 0 bases, with 10 bases between them. In germline, CDR1 is SGHTA, CDR2 FQGNSA.

This clone was observed a handful of times. This chain links TRBV19 with TRBJ1-2; D gene unclear. Trimming shortened V by 3 bases and J by 7 bases, and 15 bases separated the two germline ends. This CDR3 is built from 14 residues. The germline gives CDR1 LNHDA, CDR2 SQIVND (reference sequence). The chain's CDR3 is CASSIQAQISGYTF. The CDR3, as DNA: TGTGCCAGTAGTATCCAGGCCCAAATCTCTGGCTACACCTTC.